The rows below give T cell receptor beta chains drawn from one sample of a study of blood T cell repertoires in COVID-19. Sequenced by immunoSEQ multiplex PCR; TCRdb stores in-frame clones only, minus some. The table lists around 63,000 clones, around 89% of them singletons. The sample was peripheral blood. The receptors shown here come from a woman aged 55-70 years with COVID-19, enrolled during active disease. Each CDR3 is given with its conserved first and last residue. Each record gives: D gene, V gene, J gene, clone size, CDR3 DNA, CDR3 protein. The D gene is left open where the match is weak. Clone size is given for some rows only: seen once, a few or many times, or a class if the clone is expanded.

d_gene: -
v_gene: TRBV11-1
j_gene: TRBJ1-1
abundance: -
CDR3nt: TGTGCCAGTTCCCGGCGGGCCCCCGGTAACGCTTTCTTT
CDR3aa: CASSRRAPGNAFF

d_gene: -
v_gene: TRBV19
j_gene: TRBJ2-6
abundance: -
CDR3nt: TGTGCCAGTAGTATGTGGGGATTCTTGACCTCCCAGGGCTCTGGGGCCAACGTCCTGACTTTC
CDR3aa: CASSMWGFLTSQGSGANVLTF

d_gene: TRBD1
v_gene: TRBV9
j_gene: TRBJ1-6
abundance: -
CDR3nt: TGTGCCAGCAGCACCGGGGGACAGGGGTATTCACCCCTCCACTTT
CDR3aa: CASSTGGQGYSPLHF

d_gene: TRBD1
v_gene: TRBV6-5
j_gene: TRBJ2-7
abundance: -
CDR3nt: TGTGCCAGCAGCCGGGACAGGGACTACGAGCAGTACTTC
CDR3aa: CASSRDRDYEQYF

d_gene: TRBD2
v_gene: TRBV5-1
j_gene: TRBJ2-7
abundance: -
CDR3nt: TGCGCCAGCAGCGCAACTAGCGGCGCCTACGAGCAGTACTTC
CDR3aa: CASSATSGAYEQYF

d_gene: TRBD2
v_gene: TRBV7-7
j_gene: TRBJ2-3
abundance: -
CDR3nt: TGTGCTAGCAGCTTAGGTTGGCGGGAGGCCGGCACAGATACGCAGTATTTT
CDR3aa: CASSLGWREAGTDTQYF

d_gene: -
v_gene: TRBV29-1
j_gene: TRBJ1-2
abundance: -
CDR3nt: TGCAGCGTTGAAGATTCGCTACTCGGGTATGGCTACACCTTC
CDR3aa: CSVEDSLLGYGYTF

d_gene: TRBD1
v_gene: TRBV27
j_gene: TRBJ1-1
abundance: -
CDR3nt: TGTGCCAGCAGTCCTATCGACAGGGATAATGAAGCTTTCTTT
CDR3aa: CASSPIDRDNEAFF

d_gene: TRBD1
v_gene: TRBV3-1/TRBV3-2
j_gene: TRBJ1-2
abundance: few
CDR3nt: TGTGCCAGCAGTCAGGGGGTGACGGATGGCTACACCTTC
CDR3aa: CASSQGVTDGYTF

d_gene: TRBD1
v_gene: TRBV10-2
j_gene: TRBJ1-6
abundance: few
CDR3nt: TGCGCCAGCAGGGAGGAGACAGGGGGTAATTCACCCCTCCACTTT
CDR3aa: CASREETGGNSPLHF

d_gene: TRBD2
v_gene: TRBV9
j_gene: TRBJ2-7
abundance: -
CDR3nt: TGTGCCAGCAGCGTAGTCGCTAGCGGGAGATACGAGCAGTACTTC
CDR3aa: CASSVVASGRYEQYF

d_gene: -
v_gene: TRBV11-3
j_gene: TRBJ1-2
abundance: -
CDR3nt: TGTGCCAGCAGCTTAGGGGGCCCCCAGACTGGCTACACCTTC
CDR3aa: CASSLGGPQTGYTF

d_gene: TRBD2
v_gene: TRBV29-1
j_gene: TRBJ2-1
abundance: -
CDR3nt: TGCAGCGTTGGCAGCGGGAGTCGGGATGAGCAGTTCTTC
CDR3aa: CSVGSGSRDEQFF

d_gene: TRBD1
v_gene: TRBV13
j_gene: TRBJ2-7
abundance: once
CDR3nt: TGTGCCAGCAGCTCAACCGGGACAGGGAGCAACGAGCAGTACTTC
CDR3aa: CASSSTGTGSNEQYF

d_gene: -
v_gene: TRBV19
j_gene: TRBJ1-5
abundance: once
CDR3nt: TGTGCCAGTAGTATAAAGGGGGGCAATCAGCCCCAGCATTTT
CDR3aa: CASSIKGGNQPQHF

d_gene: -
v_gene: TRBV13
j_gene: TRBJ2-1
abundance: -
CDR3nt: TGTGCCAGCACCCTTAATGATGAGCAGTTCTTC
CDR3aa: CASTLNDEQFF

d_gene: -
v_gene: TRBV13
j_gene: TRBJ1-2
abundance: -
CDR3nt: TGTGCCAGCAGGCCTTGGGCGGCGGGGGTGGACTATGGCTACACCTTC
CDR3aa: CASRPWAAGVDYGYTF